These 16 T cell receptor beta chains were all obtained from the same sample, sequenced in a study of control samples from healthy donors and cancer patients. Clones were sequenced by immunoSEQ multiplex PCR, and TCRdb holds only the in-frame ones, with some missing. The sample has roughly 100,000 clones, 85% to 90% seen once. The sequencing input was PBMCs. The receptors originated from a man aged 55-75 years with lung cancer.

This clone showed up just once. CDR3 residues: CASSYSGTGSVEQYF. The DNA for the CDR3 is TGTGCCAGCAGTTACTCGGGGACAGGCTCTGTCGAGCAGTACTTC. The chain combines TRBV6-5 with TRBJ2-7; 8 bases are shared with TRBD1. Per germline, CDR1 MNHEY and CDR2 SVGAGI. After removal of 0 bases from V and 6 bases from J, the junction contained 7 bases not matched to a gene. The CDR3 runs 15 residues.

This clone has only one observation. The gene calls are TRBV18 and TRBJ2-1; 8 positions match TRBD1. V lost 5 bases, J lost 13 bases, and 19 bases stayed unmatched. This CDR3 spans 16 amino acids. Germline lookup yields CDR1 KGHSH and CDR2 LQKENI. CDR3 amino acids: CASSSSDREGYMEQFF. CDR3 sequence (DNA): TGTGCCAGCTCATCTTCGGACAGGGAAGGGTATATGGAACAGTTCTTC. Full variable domain (missing parts from reference TRBV18 and TRBJ2-1): NAGVMQNPRHLVRRRGQEARLRCSPMKGHSHVYWYRQLPEEGLKFMVYLQKENIIDESGMPKERFSAEFPKEGPSILRIQQVVRGDSAAYFCASSSSDREGYMEQFFGPGTRLTVL.

The gene calls are TRBV5-4 and TRBJ2-5; 7 bases map to TRBD2. The trim removed 0 bases at V and 5 bases at J, leaving 7 bases unmatched. The CDR3 has 15 residues. Germline V lookup: CDR1 SGHNT, CDR2 YYREEE (reference sequence). CDR3 DNA sequence: TGTGCCAGCAGCTTGGCCCTAGCGGTGGCGGAGACCCAGTACTTC. Translating it yields CASSLALAVAETQYF. Full variable domain (rest looked up from reference TRBV5-4 and TRBJ2-5): ETGVTQSPTHLIKTRGQQVTLRCSSQSGHNTVSWYQQALGQGPQFIFQYYREEENGRGNFPPRFSGLQFPNYSSELNVNALELDDSALYLCASSLALAVAETQYFGPGTRLLVL.

V is TRBV5-1 and J is TRBJ1-6, with D perhaps TRBD1 (6 bases). The CDR3 runs 16 residues. Germline V gene sequence: CDR1 SGHRS, CDR2 YFSETQ. The V gene lost 0 bases and the J gene lost 6 bases, with 13 bases spanning the gap. CDR3 sequence reads: CASSLESGQLNSPLHF. The CDR3 nucleotides read TGCGCCAGCAGCTTGGAGTCTGGACAGCTTAATTCACCCCTCCACTTT.

The chain has TRBV5-6 and TRBJ1-2; tentatively, D is TRBD1 (5 bases). The CDR3 totals 13 residues. With 2 bases removed from V and 2 bases from J, the gap between germline ends came to 7 bases. CDR1 and CDR2 (germline): SGHDT, YYEEEE. CDR3 bases: TGTGCCAGCAGCTTCGGGGGGAACTATGGCTACACCTTC. Its protein is CASSFGGNYGYTF.

The chain couples TRBV4-1 to TRBJ2-2; TRBD2 matches 7 bases. The germline CDR1 and CDR2 sequences are MGHRA and YSYEKL. The CDR3 has 17 residues. Trimming cost V 0 bases and J 2 bases; bases outside gene matches: 6. CDR3 region: CASSQEGTSENTGELFF. In nucleotides, the CDR3 is TGCGCCAGCAGCCAAGAAGGTACTAGCGAAAACACCGGGGAGCTGTTTTTT.

This clone was seen only once. This chain connects TRBV5-1 to TRBJ2-2; D is perhaps TRBD1 (5 bases). There are 15 residues in the CDR3. V was pared by 4 bases and J by 7 bases, with 17 bases between. Germline V gives CDR1 SGHRS, CDR2 YFSETQ. This CDR3 reads CASSPDSTGVGELFF. In DNA form, the CDR3 reads TGCGCCAGCAGCCCAGACAGCACTGGGGTCGGGGAGCTGTTTTTT.

V gene TRBV5-4 combines with J gene TRBJ1-3; 11 positions agree with TRBD1. The length of the CDR3 is 14 residues. V shed 4 bases and J 6 bases; nucleotides not matched to a gene: 3. Germline CDR1 SGHNT, CDR2 YYREEE (reference sequence). The CDR3 DNA sequence: TGTGCCAGCAGCCCGGACAGGGGGCAAAACACCATATATTTT. This encodes CASSPDRGQNTIYF.

The chain is built from TRBV24-1 and TRBJ2-5; either TRBD1 or TRBD2 may supply D (6 bases each). Trimming pared 0 bases from V and 5 bases from J, leaving 15 bases between. This CDR3 comprises 16 residues. Germline lookup yields CDR1 KGHDR and CDR2 SFDVKD. CDR3 amino acids: CATSDLSGAGAETQYF. For the CDR3, the DNA is TGTGCCACCAGTGATTTGTCGGGGGCAGGGGCGGAGACCCAGTACTTC.

This clone has more than one count but fewer than ten. The rearrangement uses TRBV2 and TRBJ2-3; possible D gene TRBD1, 6 bases. The CDR3 is made up of 16 amino acids. V was cut by 0 bases and J by 6 bases, with 16 bases left in between. CDR1 SNHLY and CDR2 FYNNEI come from the germline V gene. The CDR3 sequence is CASSEAGTGLADTQYF. The CDR3 region has the DNA TGTGCCAGCAGTGAAGCGGGAACAGGGTTAGCGGATACGCAGTATTTT.

This clone was seen only a few times. The chain couples TRBV24-1 to TRBJ2-2; D unresolved. This CDR3 is 15 amino acids long. V lost 0 bases and J 5 bases, leaving 9 bases between the germline ends. Germline CDR1 is KGHDR and CDR2 is SFDVKD. CDR3 protein: CATSDLPDTTGELFF. Written as DNA, the CDR3 is TGTGCCACCAGTGATTTGCCAGACACTACCGGGGAGCTGTTTTTT.

The chain couples TRBV21-1 to TRBJ1-2; no check of the table's D call, TRBD1, against the DNA was made. TRBV21-1 is listed as a pseudogene. The CDR3 spans 17 residues. The CDR3, as DNA: TGTGCCAGCAGCAAACTGCCCAGGGGGACAGGGTTTTGGGGCTACACCTTC. This translates into CASSKLPRGTGFWGYTF.

This sequence joins TRBV5-4 and TRBJ2-7; D is perhaps TRBD1 (6 bases). The V and J ends lost 4 bases and 6 bases respectively, with 14 bases between them. CDR1 is SGHNT and CDR2 is YYREEE in the germline V gene (reference sequence). This CDR3 is 13 amino acids long. The CDR3 DNA reads as TGTGCCAGCAGCGATAAGACAGGTTCCGAGCAGTACTTC. Protein sequence: CASSDKTGSEQYF. Full variable domain (rest looked up from reference TRBV5-4 and TRBJ2-7): ETGVTQSPTHLIKTRGQQVTLRCSSQSGHNTVSWYQQALGQGPQFIFQYYREEENGRGNFPPRFSGLQFPNYSSELNVNALELDDSALYLCASSDKTGSEQYFGPGTRLTVT.

This chain links TRBV7-3 with TRBJ2-6; D unresolved. The V end lost 0 bases, the J end lost 0 bases, and 6 bases lay between the germline ends. There are 16 residues in the CDR3. Germline loops: CDR1 SGHTA, CDR2 FQGTGA. This CDR3 reads CASSLTLGSGANVLTF. Here the CDR3 DNA reads TGTGCCAGCAGCTTAACGCTGGGCTCTGGGGCCAACGTCCTGACTTTC.

The V and J genes are TRBV19 and TRBJ1-2, with D tentatively TRBD1 (5 bases). Trimming pared 7 bases from V and 0 bases from J, leaving 15 bases between. CDR1 is LNHDA and CDR2 is SQIVND in the germline V gene (reference sequence). The CDR3 is made up of 15 amino acids. Here the CDR3 DNA reads TGTGCCAGTATAGCCTCGGCAGGGTCTAACTATGGCTACACCTTC. It yields the protein CASIASAGSNYGYTF.

This clone was observed a handful of times. This chain's CDR3 is CASSLPGVNTGELFF. DNA for the CDR3: TGTGCCAGCAGCTTGCCAGGGGTTAATACCGGGGAGCTGTTTTTT. The gene calls are TRBV5-6 and TRBJ2-2, with TRBD1 as a possible D gene (6 bases). Trimming removed 1 base from V and 5 bases from J, with 12 bases in between. Germline CDR1 SGHDT, CDR2 YYEEEE. This CDR3 spans 15 amino acids.